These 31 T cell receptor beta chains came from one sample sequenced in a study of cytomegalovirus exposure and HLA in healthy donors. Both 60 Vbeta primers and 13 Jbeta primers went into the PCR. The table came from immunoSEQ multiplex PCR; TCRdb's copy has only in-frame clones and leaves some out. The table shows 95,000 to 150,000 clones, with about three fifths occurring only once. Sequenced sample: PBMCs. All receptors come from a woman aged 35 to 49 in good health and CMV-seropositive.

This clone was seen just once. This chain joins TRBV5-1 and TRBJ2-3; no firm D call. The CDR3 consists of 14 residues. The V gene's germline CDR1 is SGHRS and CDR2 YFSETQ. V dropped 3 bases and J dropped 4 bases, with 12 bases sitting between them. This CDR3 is CASSWPTDADTQYF. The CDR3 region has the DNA TGCGCCAGCAGCTGGCCGACTGATGCAGATACGCAGTATTTT.

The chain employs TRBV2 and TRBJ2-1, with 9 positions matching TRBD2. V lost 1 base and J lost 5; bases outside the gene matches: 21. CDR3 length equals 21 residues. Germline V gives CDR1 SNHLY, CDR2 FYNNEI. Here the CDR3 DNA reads TGTGCCAGCAGTGAAGAAGGGTTAGGACAGCTGACTAGCGGTCCTCACAATGAGCAGTTCTTC. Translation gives CASSEEGLGQLTSGPHNEQFF.

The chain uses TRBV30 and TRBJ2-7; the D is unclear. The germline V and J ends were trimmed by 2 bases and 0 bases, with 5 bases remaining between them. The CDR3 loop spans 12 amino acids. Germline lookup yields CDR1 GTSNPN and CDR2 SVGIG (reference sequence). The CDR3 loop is CAWSTNSYEQYF. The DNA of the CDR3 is TGTGCCTGGAGTACAAACTCCTACGAGCAGTACTTC. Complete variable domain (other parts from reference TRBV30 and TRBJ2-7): SQTIHQWPATLVQPVGSPLSLECTVEGTSNPNLYWYRQAAGRGLQLLFYSVGIGQISSEVPQNLSASRPQDRQFILSSKKLLLSDSGFYLCAWSTNSYEQYFGPGTRLTVT.

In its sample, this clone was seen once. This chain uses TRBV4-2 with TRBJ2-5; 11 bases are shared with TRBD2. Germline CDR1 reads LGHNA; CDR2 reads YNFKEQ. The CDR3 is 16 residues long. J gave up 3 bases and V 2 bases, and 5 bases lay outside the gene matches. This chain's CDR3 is CASSQTTSGGKETQYF. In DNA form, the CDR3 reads TGTGCCAGCAGCCAAACCACTAGCGGGGGAAAAGAGACCCAGTACTTC.

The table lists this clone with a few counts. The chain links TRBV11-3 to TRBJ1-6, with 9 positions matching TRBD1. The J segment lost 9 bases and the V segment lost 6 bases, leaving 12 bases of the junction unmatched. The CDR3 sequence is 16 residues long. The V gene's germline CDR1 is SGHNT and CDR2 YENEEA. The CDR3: CASRGTSGQGSSPLHF. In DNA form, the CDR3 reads TGTGCCAGCAGAGGGACTTCGGGACAGGGAAGTTCACCCCTCCACTTT. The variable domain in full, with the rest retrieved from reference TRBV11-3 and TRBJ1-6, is EAGVVQSPRYKIIEKKQPVAFWCNPISGHNTLYWYLQNLGQGPELLIRYENEEAVDDSQLPKDRFSAERLKGVDSTLKIQPAELGDSAVYLCASRGTSGQGSSPLHFGNGTRLTVT.

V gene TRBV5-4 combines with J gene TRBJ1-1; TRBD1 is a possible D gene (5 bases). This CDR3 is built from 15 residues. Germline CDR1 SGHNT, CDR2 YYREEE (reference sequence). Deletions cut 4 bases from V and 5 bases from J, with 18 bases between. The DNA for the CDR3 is TGTGCCAGCAGCCAACCCCCCGGGGGGGGGACTGAAGCTTTCTTT. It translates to CASSQPPGGGTEAFF. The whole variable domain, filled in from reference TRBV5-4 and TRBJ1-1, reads ETGVTQSPTHLIKTRGQQVTLRCSSQSGHNTVSWYQQALGQGPQFIFQYYREEENGRGNFPPRFSGLQFPNYSSELNVNALELDDSALYLCASSQPPGGGTEAFFGQGTRLTVV.

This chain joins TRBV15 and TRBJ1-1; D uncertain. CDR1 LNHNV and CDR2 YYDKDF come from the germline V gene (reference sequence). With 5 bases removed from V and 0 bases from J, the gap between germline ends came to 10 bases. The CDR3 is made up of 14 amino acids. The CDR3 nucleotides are TGTGCCACCAGCGGAGGGAGTATGAACACTGAAGCTTTCTTT. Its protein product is CATSGGSMNTEAFF.

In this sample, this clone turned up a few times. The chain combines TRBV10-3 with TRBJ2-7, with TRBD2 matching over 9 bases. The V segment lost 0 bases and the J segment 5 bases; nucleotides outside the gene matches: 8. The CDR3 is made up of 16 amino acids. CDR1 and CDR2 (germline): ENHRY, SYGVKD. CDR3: CAISESVSGGPHEQYF. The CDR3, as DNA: TGTGCCATCAGTGAGTCGGTTAGCGGGGGTCCTCACGAGCAGTACTTC.

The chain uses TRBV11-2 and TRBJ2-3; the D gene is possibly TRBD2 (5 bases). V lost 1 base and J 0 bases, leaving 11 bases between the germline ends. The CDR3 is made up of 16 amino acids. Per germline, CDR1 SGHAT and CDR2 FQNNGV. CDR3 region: CASSLVAGASTDTQYF. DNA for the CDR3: TGTGCCAGCAGCTTAGTTGCGGGTGCGAGCACAGATACGCAGTATTTT.

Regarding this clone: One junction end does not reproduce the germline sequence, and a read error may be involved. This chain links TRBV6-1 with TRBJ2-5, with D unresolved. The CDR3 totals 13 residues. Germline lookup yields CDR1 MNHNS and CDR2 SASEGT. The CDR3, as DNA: TGTGCCAGCAGTGAAGCGGCGGCTGTTCGTTTAGACTTC. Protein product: CASSEAAAVRLDF.

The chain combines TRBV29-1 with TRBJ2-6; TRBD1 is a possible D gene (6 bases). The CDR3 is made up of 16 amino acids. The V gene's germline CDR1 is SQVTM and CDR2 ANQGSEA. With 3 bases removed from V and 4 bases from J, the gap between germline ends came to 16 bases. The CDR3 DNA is TGCAGCGTTGATGGGGGCAGGGGCTCCGGGGCCAACGTCCTGACTTTC. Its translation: CSVDGGRGSGANVLTF.

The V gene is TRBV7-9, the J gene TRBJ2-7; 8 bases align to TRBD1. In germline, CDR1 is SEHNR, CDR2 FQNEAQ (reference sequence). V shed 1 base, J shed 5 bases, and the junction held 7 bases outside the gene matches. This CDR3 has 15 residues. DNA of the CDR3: TGTGCCAGCAGCTTAGTTGGCAGGGGGCCTCACGAGCAGTACTTC. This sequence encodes CASSLVGRGPHEQYF.

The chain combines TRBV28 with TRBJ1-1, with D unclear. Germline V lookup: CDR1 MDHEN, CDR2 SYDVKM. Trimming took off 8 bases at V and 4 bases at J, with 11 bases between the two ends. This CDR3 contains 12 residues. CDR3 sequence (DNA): TGTGCCAGCCCTCTCGAGCTCACTGAAGCTTTCTTT. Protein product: CASPLELTEAFF. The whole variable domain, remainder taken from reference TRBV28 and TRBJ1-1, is DVKVTQSSRYLVKRTGEKVFLECVQDMDHENMFWYRQDPGLGLRLIYFSYDVKMKEKGDIPEGYSVSREKKERFSLILESASTNQTSMYLCASPLELTEAFFGQGTRLTVV.

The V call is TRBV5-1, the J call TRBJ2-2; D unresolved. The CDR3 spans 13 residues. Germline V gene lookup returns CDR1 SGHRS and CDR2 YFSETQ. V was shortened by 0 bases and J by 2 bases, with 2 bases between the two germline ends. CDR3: CASSLANTGELFF. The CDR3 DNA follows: TGCGCCAGCAGCTTGGCTAACACCGGGGAGCTGTTTTTT.

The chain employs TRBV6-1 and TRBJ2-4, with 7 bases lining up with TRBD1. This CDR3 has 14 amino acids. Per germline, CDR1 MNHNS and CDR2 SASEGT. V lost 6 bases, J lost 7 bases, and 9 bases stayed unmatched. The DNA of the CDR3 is TGTGCCAGCAGGGGCTTGAGGGGGCCTAACATTCAGTACTTC. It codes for CASRGLRGPNIQYF.

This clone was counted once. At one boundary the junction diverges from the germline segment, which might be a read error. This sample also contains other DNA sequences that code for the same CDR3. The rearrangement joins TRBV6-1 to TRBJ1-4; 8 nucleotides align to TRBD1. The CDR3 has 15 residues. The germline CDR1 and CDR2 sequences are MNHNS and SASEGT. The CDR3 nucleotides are TGTGCCAGCAGAGAGGAGACAGGGGCTAGTGAAAAGCTGTTTTTT. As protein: CASREETGASEKLFF.

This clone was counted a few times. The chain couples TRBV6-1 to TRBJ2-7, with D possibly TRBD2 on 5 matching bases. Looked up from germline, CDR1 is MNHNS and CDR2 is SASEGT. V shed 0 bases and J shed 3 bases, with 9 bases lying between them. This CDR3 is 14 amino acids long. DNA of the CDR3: TGTGCCAGCAGTGAAGCGCGGGCCGACTACGAGCAGTACTTC. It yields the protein CASSEARADYEQYF.

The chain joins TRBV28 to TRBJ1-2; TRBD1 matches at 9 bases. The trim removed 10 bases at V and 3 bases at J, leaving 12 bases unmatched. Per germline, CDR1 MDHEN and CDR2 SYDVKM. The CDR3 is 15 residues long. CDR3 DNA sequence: TGTGCCACCGGACAGGGGAGGCTTCTGTACTATGGCTACACCTTC. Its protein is CATGQGRLLYYGYTF.

CDR3 loop: CASAKGAGELFF. DNA for the CDR3: TGTGCCAGTGCTAAGGGGGCCGGGGAGCTGTTTTTT. This chain connects TRBV19 to TRBJ2-2; D may be TRBD1 (6 bases). Germline assignment: CDR1 LNHDA and CDR2 SQIVND (reference sequence). The CDR3 runs to 12 residues. Trimming pared 8 bases from V and 6 bases from J, leaving 10 bases between.

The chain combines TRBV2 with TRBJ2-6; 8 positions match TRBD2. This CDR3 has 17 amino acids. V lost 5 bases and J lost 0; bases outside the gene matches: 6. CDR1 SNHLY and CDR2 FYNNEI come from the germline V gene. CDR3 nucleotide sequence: TGTGCCAGCAGTCCACCGCGGGGGGACTCTGGGGCCAACGTCCTGACTTTC. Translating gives CASSPPRGDSGANVLTF.

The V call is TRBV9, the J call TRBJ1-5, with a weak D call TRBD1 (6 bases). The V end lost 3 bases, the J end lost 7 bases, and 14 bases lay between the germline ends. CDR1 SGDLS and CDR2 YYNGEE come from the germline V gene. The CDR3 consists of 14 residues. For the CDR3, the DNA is TGTGCCAGCAGCGAAGGAGGGGGGGGACAGCCCCAGCATTTT. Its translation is CASSEGGGGQPQHF.

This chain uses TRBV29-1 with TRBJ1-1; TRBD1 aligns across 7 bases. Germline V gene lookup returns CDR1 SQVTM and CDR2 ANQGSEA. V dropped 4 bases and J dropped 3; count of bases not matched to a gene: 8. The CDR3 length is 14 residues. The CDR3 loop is CSVVAGTVYTEAFF. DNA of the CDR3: TGCAGCGTTGTAGCGGGGACAGTGTACACTGAAGCTTTCTTT. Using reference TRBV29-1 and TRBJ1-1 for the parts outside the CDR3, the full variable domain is SAVISQKPSRDICQRGTSLTIQCQVDSQVTMMFWYRQQPGQSLTLIATANQGSEATYESGFVIDKFPISRPNLTFSTLTVSNMSPEDSSIYLCSVVAGTVYTEAFFGQGTRLTVV.

The CDR3 bases are TGTGCCAGTAGTGGACCACAGGGGGCGTGGACTGAAGCTTTCTTT. Protein sequence: CASSGPQGAWTEAFF. The rearrangement uses TRBV19 and TRBJ1-1; 9 nucleotides align to TRBD1. Germline CDR1 LNHDA, CDR2 SQIVND (reference sequence). The trim removed 5 bases at V and 5 bases at J, leaving 9 bases unmatched. The CDR3 is made up of 15 amino acids. Together with reference TRBV19 and TRBJ1-1, the CDR3 gives the full variable domain: DGGITQSPKYLFRKEGQNVTLSCEQNLNHDAMYWYRQDPGQGLRLIYYSQIVNDFQKGDIAEGYSVSREKKESFPLTVTSAQKNPTAFYLCASSGPQGAWTEAFFGQGTRLTVV.

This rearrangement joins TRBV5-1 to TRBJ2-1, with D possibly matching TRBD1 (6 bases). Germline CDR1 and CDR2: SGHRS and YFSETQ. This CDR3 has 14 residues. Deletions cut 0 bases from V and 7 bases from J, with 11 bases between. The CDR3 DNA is TGCGCCAGCAGCTTGGGAAACAGGGAGAATGAGCAGTTCTTC. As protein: CASSLGNRENEQFF.

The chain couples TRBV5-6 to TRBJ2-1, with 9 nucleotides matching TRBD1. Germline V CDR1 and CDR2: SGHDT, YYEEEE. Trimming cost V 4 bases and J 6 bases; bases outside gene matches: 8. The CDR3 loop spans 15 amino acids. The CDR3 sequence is CASSGRDRVINEQFF. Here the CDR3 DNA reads TGTGCCAGCAGCGGCAGGGACAGGGTTATCAATGAGCAGTTCTTC.

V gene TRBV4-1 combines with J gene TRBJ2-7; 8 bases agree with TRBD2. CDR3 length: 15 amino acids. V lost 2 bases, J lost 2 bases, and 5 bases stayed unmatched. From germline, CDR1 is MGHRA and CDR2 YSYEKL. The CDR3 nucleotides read TGCGCCAGCAGCCAACATAGCGGGATGGCCTACGAGCAGTACTTC. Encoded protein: CASSQHSGMAYEQYF.

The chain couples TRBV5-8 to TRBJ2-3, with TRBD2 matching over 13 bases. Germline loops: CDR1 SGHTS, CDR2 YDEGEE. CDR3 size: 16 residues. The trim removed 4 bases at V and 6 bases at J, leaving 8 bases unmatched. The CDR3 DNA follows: TGTGCCAGCAGCGAACTAGCGGGAGGGCCAGCCGATACGCAGTATTTT. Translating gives CASSELAGGPADTQYF.

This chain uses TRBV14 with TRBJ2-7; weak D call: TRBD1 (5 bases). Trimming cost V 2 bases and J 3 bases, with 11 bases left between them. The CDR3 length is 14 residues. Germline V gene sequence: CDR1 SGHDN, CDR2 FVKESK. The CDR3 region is CASSQNQGFYEQYF. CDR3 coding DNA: TGTGCCAGCAGCCAAAATCAGGGTTTCTACGAGCAGTACTTC.

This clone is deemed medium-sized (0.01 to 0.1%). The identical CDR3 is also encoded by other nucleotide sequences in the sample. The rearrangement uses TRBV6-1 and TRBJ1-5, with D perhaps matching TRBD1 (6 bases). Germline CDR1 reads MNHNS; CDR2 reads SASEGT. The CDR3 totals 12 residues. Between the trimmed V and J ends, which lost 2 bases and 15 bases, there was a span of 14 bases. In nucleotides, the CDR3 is TGTGCCAGCAGTGAACCCAGGGGTACATCGCATTTT. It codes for CASSEPRGTSHF.

This CDR3 reads CATRQAAGYTF. CDR3 bases: TGTGCCACCCGGCAGGCAGCTGGCTACACCTTC. The chain joins TRBV6-1 to TRBJ1-2; D remains ambiguous. The CDR3 totals 11 residues. The germline V gene has CDR1 MNHNS and CDR2 SASEGT. Trimming removed 10 bases at V and 7 bases at J, with 13 bases between.

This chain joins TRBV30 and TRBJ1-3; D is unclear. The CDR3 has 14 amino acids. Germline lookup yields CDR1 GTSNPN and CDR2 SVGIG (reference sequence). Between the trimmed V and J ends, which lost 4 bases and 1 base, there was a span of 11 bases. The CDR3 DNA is TGTGCCTGGAACCTACCTTTATCTGGAAACACCATATATTTT. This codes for CAWNLPLSGNTIYF.